The rows below give T cell receptor beta chains drawn from one sample of a study of T cell changes during pregnancy in multiple sclerosis. Sequencing was performed with immunoSEQ multiplex PCR; in TCRdb, only in-frame clones are kept and a portion is missing. Among some 100,000 clones listed, roughly nine tenths were seen once. Sample: peripheral blood, taken in the second trimester of pregnancy. All receptors derive from a female donor with multiple sclerosis, enrolled in a pregnancy study. The CDR3 runs from the conserved cysteine through the conserved F or W. Fields, in order: D gene, J gene, V gene, clone size, CDR3 protein, CDR3 DNA. A D gene is named only where the DNA matches it firmly. Clone size appears in some rows only: once, few, many, or a class for an expanded clone.

D: -; J: TRBJ1-5; V: TRBV7-2; size: -; CDR3: CASSLMSGSNQPQHF; DNA: TGTGCCAGCAGCTTAATGTCAGGGAGCAATCAGCCCCAGCATTTT
D: TRBD2; J: TRBJ2-2; V: TRBV6-1; size: -; CDR3: CASSSAGGGTGELFF; DNA: TGTGCCAGCAGCTCAGCGGGGGGAGGGACCGGGGAGCTGTTTTTT
D: TRBD1; J: TRBJ1-2; V: TRBV28; size: -; CDR3: CASSLGRDRGYGYTF; DNA: TGTGCCAGCAGTTTGGGTCGGGACAGGGGCTATGGCTACACCTTC
D: -; J: TRBJ2-5; V: TRBV25-1; size: -; CDR3: CASTQQPGLGGTQYF; DNA: TGTGCCAGCACCCAACAACCGGGACTGGGGGGGACCCAGTACTTC
D: TRBD2; J: TRBJ2-1; V: TRBV6-1; size: -; CDR3: CASNGTRQFF; DNA: TGTGCCAGCAACGGGACTAGGCAGTTCTTC
D: -; J: TRBJ1-5; V: TRBV6-5; size: -; CDR3: CASSYREVDQPQHF; DNA: TGTGCCAGCAGTTACCGAGAAGTTGATCAGCCCCAGCATTTT
D: -; J: TRBJ1-3; V: TRBV19; size: -; CDR3: CASSLPLSSGNTIYF; DNA: TGTGCCAGTAGTCTGCCACTGAGCTCTGGAAACACCATATATTTT
D: -; J: TRBJ2-3; V: TRBV9; size: -; CDR3: CASSVAGTDTQYF; DNA: TGTGCCAGCAGCGTAGCAGGCACAGATACGCAGTATTTT
D: -; J: TRBJ2-3; V: TRBV6-5; size: -; CDR3: CASSNTRTDTQYF; DNA: TGTGCCAGCAGTAACACCCGCACAGATACGCAGTATTTT
D: TRBD1; J: TRBJ2-5; V: TRBV30; size: -; CDR3: CAWEGQGQETQYF; DNA: TGTGCCTGGGAAGGACAGGGCCAAGAGACCCAGTACTTC
D: -; J: TRBJ1-1; V: TRBV7-6; size: -; CDR3: CASSYSSLNTEAFF; DNA: TGTGCCAGCAGCTATAGTTCGCTGAACACTGAAGCTTTCTTT
D: -; J: TRBJ1-1; V: TRBV6-6; size: -; CDR3: CASKVWGDTEAFF; DNA: TGTGCCAGCAAGGTTTGGGGAGACACTGAAGCTTTCTTT
D: TRBD1; J: TRBJ1-2; V: TRBV25-1; size: -; CDR3: CASRGQGNYGYTF; DNA: TGTGCCAGCAGGGGACAGGGAAACTATGGCTACACCTTC
D: -; J: TRBJ2-7; V: TRBV7-2; size: -; CDR3: CASSLGRFGRLTYEQYF; DNA: TGTGCCAGCAGCTTAGGCAGGTTCGGCCGTCTTACCTACGAGCAGTACTTC
D: TRBD2; J: TRBJ2-4; V: TRBV4-2; size: -; CDR3: CASSTRSGSTQNIQYF; DNA: TGTGCCAGCAGCACTCGGAGCGGGAGTACTCAAAACATTCAGTACTTC
D: TRBD1; J: TRBJ1-5; V: TRBV11-2; size: -; CDR3: CASSLGTGPNQPQHF; DNA: TGTGCCAGCAGCTTAGGGACAGGGCCCAATCAGCCCCAGCATTTT
D: TRBD1; J: TRBJ1-2; V: TRBV19; size: -; CDR3: CATLRDRGRPYYGYTF; DNA: TGTGCCACTCTCCGGGACAGGGGGCGACCTTACTATGGCTACACCTTC
D: -; J: TRBJ1-2; V: TRBV7-8; size: -; CDR3: CASSTQGPYGYTF; DNA: TGTGCCAGCAGTACACAGGGTCCCTATGGCTACACCTTC
D: -; J: TRBJ2-1; V: TRBV13; size: -; CDR3: CASSLGLGVGYNEQFF; DNA: TGTGCCAGCAGCTTAGGACTCGGGGTTGGCTACAATGAGCAGTTCTTC
D: -; J: TRBJ2-3; V: TRBV5-1; size: -; CDR3: CASSLVGSTDTQYF; DNA: TGCGCCAGCAGCTTGGTCGGTTCCACAGATACGCAGTATTTT
D: TRBD1; J: TRBJ1-1; V: TRBV30; size: -; CDR3: CARGLGTGFNTEAFF; DNA: TGTGCCAGGGGGTTAGGGACAGGCTTTAACACTGAAGCTTTCTTT
D: TRBD2; J: TRBJ2-1; V: TRBV4-1; size: -; CDR3: CASSQVHGLAGTNNEQFF; DNA: TGCGCCAGCAGCCAAGTTCACGGACTAGCGGGGACCAACAATGAGCAGTTCTTC
D: TRBD1; J: TRBJ2-2; V: TRBV28; size: -; CDR3: CASSFPRGTANTGELFF; DNA: TGTGCCAGCAGTTTCCCCAGGGGGACGGCGAACACCGGGGAGCTGTTTTTT
D: -; J: TRBJ1-1; V: TRBV10-3; size: -; CDR3: CAISDPTGNTEAFF; DNA: TGTGCCATCAGTGACCCGACAGGGAACACTGAAGCTTTCTTT
D: TRBD2; J: TRBJ2-7; V: TRBV14; size: -; CDR3: CASSQDPRLAGLGEQYF; DNA: TGTGCCAGCAGCCAAGATCCTAGACTAGCGGGACTCGGAGAGCAGTACTTC
D: -; J: TRBJ1-2; V: TRBV10-3; size: once; CDR3: CAIRNFGSVTYGYTF; DNA: TGTGCCATCAGGAACTTCGGGAGTGTTACCTATGGCTACACCTTC
D: TRBD2; J: TRBJ2-3; V: TRBV4-1; size: -; CDR3: CASRAPSGRAQRGTDTQYF; DNA: TGCGCCAGCAGGGCCCCTAGCGGGAGGGCTCAGAGGGGGACAGATACGCAGTATTTT
D: -; J: TRBJ2-5; V: TRBV6-6; size: -; CDR3: CASSYLAGGGETQYF; DNA: TGTGCCAGCAGTTACCTGGCAGGCGGAGGAGAGACCCAGTACTTC
D: -; J: TRBJ1-3; V: TRBV9; size: once; CDR3: CASSGQGSRGNTIYF; DNA: TGTGCCAGCAGCGGTCAGGGATCCCGGGGAAACACCATATATTTT
D: TRBD1; J: TRBJ2-1; V: TRBV9; size: -; CDR3: CASSGGQGWNEQFF; DNA: TGTGCCAGCAGCGGTGGACAGGGCTGGAATGAGCAGTTCTTC
D: TRBD2; J: TRBJ2-2; V: TRBV2; size: -; CDR3: CASSEWQGGTGELFF; DNA: TGTGCCAGCAGTGAGTGGCAGGGAGGGACCGGGGAGCTGTTTTTT
D: -; J: TRBJ1-6; V: TRBV7-9; size: -; CDR3: CASGGPSGSPLHF; DNA: TGTGCCAGTGGAGGGCCTTCGGGATCACCCCTCCACTTT
D: -; J: TRBJ2-6; V: TRBV19; size: -; CDR3: CASSIALSGANVLTF; DNA: TGTGCCAGTAGTATAGCCCTCTCTGGGGCCAACGTCCTGACTTTC
D: -; J: TRBJ1-1; V: TRBV6-6; size: -; CDR3: CASCFGDTEAFF; DNA: TGTGCCAGCTGTTTCGGGGATACTGAAGCTTTCTTT
D: TRBD1; J: TRBJ2-5; V: TRBV13; size: -; CDR3: CASSLVRAGGGQGPGAQYF; DNA: TGTGCCAGCAGCTTAGTTAGGGCCGGTGGAGGACAGGGGCCTGGGGCCCAGTACTTC
D: -; J: TRBJ1-2; V: TRBV7-9; size: -; CDR3: CASSLVPERGYTF; DNA: TGTGCCAGCAGCTTAGTGCCCGAGAGGGGCTACACCTTC
D: TRBD1; J: TRBJ2-5; V: TRBV6-1; size: -; CDR3: CASSESVTGGWETQYF; DNA: TGTGCCAGCAGTGAATCGGTGACAGGGGGCTGGGAGACCCAGTACTTC
D: TRBD2; J: TRBJ2-5; V: TRBV5-1; size: -; CDR3: CASSLRLAGAQETQYF; DNA: TGCGCCAGCAGCTTGCGACTAGCGGGTGCTCAAGAGACCCAGTACTTC
D: -; J: TRBJ2-6; V: TRBV19; size: -; CDR3: CASSKGLASSRGEANVLTF; DNA: TGTGCCAGTTCCAAGGGCCTAGCATCCTCCAGAGGTGAGGCCAACGTCCTGACTTTC
D: -; J: TRBJ1-1; V: TRBV6-6; size: once; CDR3: CATSGGREAFF; DNA: TGTGCCACCTCGGGGGGTAGGGAAGCTTTCTTT
D: TRBD2; J: TRBJ2-3; V: TRBV27; size: once; CDR3: CASSPRAGTHTDTQYF; DNA: TGTGCCAGCAGTCCGAGAGCGGGAACCCACACAGATACGCAGTATTTT
D: TRBD2; J: TRBJ2-7; V: TRBV19; size: -; CDR3: CASRAGTSSYEQYF; DNA: TGTGCCAGTAGGGCCGGGACTAGCTCCTACGAGCAGTACTTC
D: TRBD1; J: TRBJ1-1; V: TRBV6-5; size: -; CDR3: CASRTDRVTTEAFF; DNA: TGTGCCAGCAGGACGGACAGGGTGACCACTGAAGCTTTCTTT
D: TRBD1; J: TRBJ2-2; V: TRBV9; size: -; CDR3: CASSVGVVPRVRQGNTGELFF; DNA: TGTGCCAGCAGCGTAGGAGTCGTCCCACGGGTGAGACAGGGGAACACCGGGGAGCTGTTTTTT
D: TRBD1; J: TRBJ1-2; V: TRBV9; size: -; CDR3: CASSVLDRGQGYTF; DNA: TGTGCCAGCAGCGTACTAGACAGGGGACAGGGCTACACCTTC
D: -; J: TRBJ1-2; V: TRBV9; size: -; CDR3: CASSVQGADYGYTF; DNA: TGTGCCAGCAGCGTACAGGGTGCGGACTATGGCTACACCTTC
D: -; J: TRBJ2-3; V: TRBV14; size: once; CDR3: CASSQDPFLPTPQLGLTDTQYF; DNA: TGTGCCAGCAGCCAAGATCCATTCCTCCCAACTCCGCAACTCGGACTCACAGATACGCAGTATTTT
D: TRBD1; J: TRBJ1-3; V: TRBV11-1; size: -; CDR3: CASSLTGATGNTIYF; DNA: TGTGCCAGCAGCCTCACAGGGGCAACAGGAAACACCATATATTTT
D: TRBD2; J: TRBJ2-5; V: TRBV2; size: once; CDR3: CASSTLAGGKETQYF; DNA: TGTGCCAGCAGCACTCTAGCGGGGGGGAAAGAGACCCAGTACTTC
D: TRBD1; J: TRBJ1-3; V: TRBV13; size: -; CDR3: CASSWYPGTASGNTIYF; DNA: TGTGCCAGCAGCTGGTACCCCGGGACAGCCTCTGGAAACACCATATATTTT
D: -; J: TRBJ1-2; V: TRBV10-3; size: -; CDR3: CAISAGGDPYGYTF; DNA: TGTGCCATCAGTGCGGGGGGGGACCCCTATGGCTACACCTTC
D: TRBD1; J: TRBJ2-5; V: TRBV28; size: -; CDR3: CASSSYRGFETQYF; DNA: TGTGCCAGCAGTTCATACAGGGGCTTTGAGACCCAGTACTTC
D: -; J: TRBJ1-2; V: TRBV5-6; size: -; CDR3: CASSLATPRVNYGYTF; DNA: TGTGCCAGCAGCTTGGCCACCCCCAGGGTAAACTATGGCTACACCTTC
D: -; J: TRBJ2-7; V: TRBV30; size: -; CDR3: CAWTTPRGTYEQYF; DNA: TGTGCCTGGACCACCCCCCGCGGGACGTACGAGCAGTACTTC